This T cell receptor beta chain was recorded in a study of response to subunit inactivated influenza vaccine. Points from the study as a whole: Each seasonal influenza vaccination recruits few new T cells, the authors suggested.

A word on this clonotype: Its matching antigen is unknown.

The CDR3 length is 14 residues. V was cut by 5 bases and J by 5 bases, with 16 bases left in between. Germline CDR1 SGHDT, CDR2 YYEEEE. Via MiXCR, TCRdb re-called the RT-PCR reads, giving one row per CDR3 protein. The sample yields roughly 670,000 distinct CDR3 sequences, less than 15% seen once. The V gene is TRBV5-6, the J gene TRBJ1-2; D ambiguous. This clonotype originated in a man in his forties or fifties who received an inactivated influenza vaccine. Sequenced material: PBMCs from blood, taken less than 15 days before vaccination. CDR3 residues: CASSPRLRGYGYTF. CDR3 nucleotides: TGTGCCAGCAGTCCAAGGCTCCGAGGGTATGGCTACACCTTC.